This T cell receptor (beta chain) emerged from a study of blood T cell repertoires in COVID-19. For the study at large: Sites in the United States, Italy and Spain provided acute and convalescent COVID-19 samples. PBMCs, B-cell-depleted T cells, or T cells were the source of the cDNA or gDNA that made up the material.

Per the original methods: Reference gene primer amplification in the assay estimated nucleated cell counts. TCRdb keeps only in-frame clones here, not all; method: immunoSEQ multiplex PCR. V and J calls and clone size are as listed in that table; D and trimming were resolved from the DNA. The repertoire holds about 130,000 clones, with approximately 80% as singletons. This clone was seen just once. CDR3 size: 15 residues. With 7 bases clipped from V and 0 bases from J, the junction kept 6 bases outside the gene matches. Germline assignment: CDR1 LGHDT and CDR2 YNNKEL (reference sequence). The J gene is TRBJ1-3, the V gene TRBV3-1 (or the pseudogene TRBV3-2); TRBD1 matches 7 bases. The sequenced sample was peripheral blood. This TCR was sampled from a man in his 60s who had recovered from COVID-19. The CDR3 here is CASTSTGNSGNTIYF. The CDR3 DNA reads TGTGCCAGCACCTCGACAGGGAACTCTGGAAACACCATATATTTT.